The text below deals with one T cell receptor (beta chain). Antigen unknown. TCRdb's table, derived via immunoSEQ multiplex PCR, lists solely in-frame clones and lacks some. Here the sample spans around 300,000 clones, more than 65% being singletons. The sample belongs to a study of cytotoxic CD8 clonotypes in ibrutinib-treated CLL. Notes on the study in general: An increase in clonality occurred at ibrutinib response, followed by a return toward baseline at progression.

CDR3 size: 14 residues. Germline V lookup: CDR1 MGHDK, CDR2 SYGVNS. Trimming cost V 4 bases and J 6 bases, with 13 bases left between them. The V gene is TRBV25-1, the J gene TRBJ2-1, with D hard to call. The input for sequencing was PBMCs, taken before ibrutinib treatment. The source of this sequence is a human donor with chronic lymphocytic leukemia. CDR3 DNA: TGTGCCAGCAGTGCCCCCGAGGCGTTCAATGAGCAGTTCTTC. Translated, it gives CASSAPEAFNEQFF.